The subject of this entry is one T cell receptor (beta chain). Per the germline V gene, CDR1 is SQVTM and CDR2 is ANQGSEA. The V and J ends lost 7 bases and 2 bases respectively, with 10 bases between them. CDR3 length: 12 residues. Primers used in a second PCR of about 6 to 12 cycles were a sample-barcoded 5' primer and a J-beta primer mix. From the 5' RACE reads, TCRdb called clonotypes with MiXCR, one entry per CDR3 protein. The sample lists some 920,000 distinct CDR3 sequences, 45% to 60% occurring once. The data were obtained in a study of blood T cells in healthy people across ages. Each donor was a healthy Caucasian individual from Russia, aged roughly 6 to 95.

The chain has TRBV29-1 and TRBJ2-3, with TRBD2 as a possible D gene (7 bases). The source of this sequence is a woman aged 60-70 years in good health. Material: blood. CDR3 DNA sequence: TGCAGCGGGGGGGGCACCACAGATACGCAGTATTTT. Translation gives CSGGGTTDTQYF.